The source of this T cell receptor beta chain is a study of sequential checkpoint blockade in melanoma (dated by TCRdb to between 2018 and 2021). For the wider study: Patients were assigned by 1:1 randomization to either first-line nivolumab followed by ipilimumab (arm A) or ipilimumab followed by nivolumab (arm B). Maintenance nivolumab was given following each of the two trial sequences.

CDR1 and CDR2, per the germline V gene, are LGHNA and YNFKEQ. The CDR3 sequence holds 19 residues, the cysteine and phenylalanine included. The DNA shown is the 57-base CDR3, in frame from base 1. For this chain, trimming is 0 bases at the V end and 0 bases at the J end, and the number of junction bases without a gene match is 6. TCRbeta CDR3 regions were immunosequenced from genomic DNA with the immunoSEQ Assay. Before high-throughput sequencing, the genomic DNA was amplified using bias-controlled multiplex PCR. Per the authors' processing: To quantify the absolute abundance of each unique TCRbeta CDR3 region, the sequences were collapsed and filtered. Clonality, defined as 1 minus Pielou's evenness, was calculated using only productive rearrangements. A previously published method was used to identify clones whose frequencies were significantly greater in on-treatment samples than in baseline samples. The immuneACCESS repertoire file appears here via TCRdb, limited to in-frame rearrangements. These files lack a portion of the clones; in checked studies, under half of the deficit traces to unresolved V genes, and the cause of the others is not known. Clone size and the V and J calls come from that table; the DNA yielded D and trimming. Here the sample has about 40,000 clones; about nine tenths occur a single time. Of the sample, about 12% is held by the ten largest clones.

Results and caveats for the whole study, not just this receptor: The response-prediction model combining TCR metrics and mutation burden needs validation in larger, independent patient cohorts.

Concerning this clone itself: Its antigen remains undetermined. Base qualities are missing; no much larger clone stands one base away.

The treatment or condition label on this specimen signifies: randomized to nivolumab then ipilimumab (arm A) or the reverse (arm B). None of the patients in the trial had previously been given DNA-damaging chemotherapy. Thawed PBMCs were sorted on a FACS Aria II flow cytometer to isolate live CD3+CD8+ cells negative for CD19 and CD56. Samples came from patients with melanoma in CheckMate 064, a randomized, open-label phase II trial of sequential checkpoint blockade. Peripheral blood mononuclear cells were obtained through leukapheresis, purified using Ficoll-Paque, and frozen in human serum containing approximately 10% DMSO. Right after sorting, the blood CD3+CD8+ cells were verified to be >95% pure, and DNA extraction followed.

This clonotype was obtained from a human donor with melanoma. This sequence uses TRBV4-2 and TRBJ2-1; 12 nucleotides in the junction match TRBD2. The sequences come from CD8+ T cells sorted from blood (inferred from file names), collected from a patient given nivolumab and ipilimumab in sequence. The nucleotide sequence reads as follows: TGTGCCAGCAGCCAAGAGGCCGGACTAGCGGGGCTCTCCTACAATGAGCAGTTCTTC. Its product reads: CASSQEAGLAGLSYNEQFF.